This T cell receptor (beta chain) is from a study of blood T cell repertoires in COVID-19. Study-wide background: The study drew acute and convalescent COVID-19 samples from the United States, Italy and Spain. In each case, the material was cDNA or gDNA derived from T cells, B-cell-depleted T cells, or PBMCs.

Per the study methods: Amplified reference gene primers provided the basis for estimating nucleated cell counts. Clones were read by immunoSEQ multiplex PCR, and TCRdb kept only the in-frame ones, dropping some. V and J calls and clone size come straight from that table; D and trimming were deduced from the DNA. Found here are some 87,000 clones, approximately 86% of them singletons; the top ten hold roughly 12%. The V and J ends lost 5 bases and 2 bases, in that order; junction bases with no gene match: 3. From germline, CDR1 is SNHLY and CDR2 FYNNEI. The CDR3 is made up of 13 amino acids. Material: peripheral blood. V gene TRBV2 combines with J gene TRBJ2-7, with TRBD1 matching 7 bases. The TCR sequence derives from a woman aged 70-85 years with active or convalescent COVID-19. CDR3 bases: TGTGCCAGCAGTCGACAGGGACCCTACGAGCAGTACTTC. It codes for CASSRQGPYEQYF.